A selection of T cell receptor beta chains follows, all from one sample in a study of T cell responses to AZD1222 COVID-19 vaccine. The repertoire was sequenced with immunoSEQ multiplex PCR; TCRdb's copy has only in-frame clones and lacks some. Of some 45,000 clones in the sample, around 90% were seen once. The sample was peripheral blood, taken 28 days after the second AZD1222 dose. The receptors shown here come from an adult who received the AZD1222 COVID-19 vaccine. Both conserved end residues are part of each CDR3. D genes are given only for firm matches. A clone size is listed for some rows: how often the clone was seen (once, few, many), or a class if it is expanded.

clone_size d_call j_call v_call cdr3_aa cdr3_nt
- - TRBJ1-1 TRBV3-1/TRBV3-2 CASSQWGKGKGEAFF TGTGCCAGCAGCCAATGGGGGAAGGGAAAGGGTGAAGCTTTCTTT
- - TRBJ2-3 TRBV5-4 CASSSGKRGTDTQYF TGTGCCAGCAGCTCGGGGAAGCGGGGCACAGATACGCAGTATTTT
- - TRBJ2-7 TRBV27 CASSSTFRYEQYF TGTGCCAGCAGTTCGACGTTCCGCTACGAGCAGTACTTC
- - TRBJ2-7 TRBV2 CASSDGWEQYF TGTGCCAGCAGTGATGGTTGGGAGCAGTACTTC
- - TRBJ1-6 TRBV11-2 CASSLDPQGSSYNSPLHF TGTGCCAGCAGCTTAGATCCCCAGGGATCTTCCTATAATTCACCCCTCCACTTT
- - TRBJ2-7 TRBV5-5 CASTTDIGRYEQYF TGTGCCAGCACAACGGATATTGGGAGATACGAGCAGTACTTC
once TRBD2 TRBJ2-2 TRBV7-2 CASSFTPRGGLNTGELFF TGTGCCAGCAGCTTTACCCCTCGCGGGGGGCTGAACACCGGGGAGCTGTTTTTT
- - TRBJ1-2 TRBV30 CAWSLDSNYGYTF TGTGCCTGGAGTCTCGATTCTAACTATGGCTACACCTTC
- TRBD1 TRBJ1-5 TRBV11-2 CASSPDRDLGQPQHF TGTGCCAGCAGCCCCGACAGGGATTTAGGACAGCCCCAGCATTTT
- - TRBJ1-2 TRBV7-2 CASSLGGRDYGYTF TGTGCCAGCAGCTTAGGAGGCAGGGACTATGGCTACACCTTC
- TRBD2 TRBJ2-3 TRBV30 CAWSDGTSGGASTDTQYF TGTGCCTGGAGTGACGGGACTAGCGGGGGCGCTAGCACAGATACGCAGTATTTT
once - TRBJ1-6 TRBV25-1 CASSRVEDNSPLHF TGTGCCAGCAGTCGAGTGGAGGATAATTCACCCCTCCACTTT
once - TRBJ1-2 TRBV12-5 CASTPGDLGYGYTF TGTGCTAGTACCCCCGGGGACTTAGGGTATGGCTACACCTTC
- TRBD1 TRBJ1-5 TRBV5-1 CASSLGGTGVNQPQHF TGCGCCAGCAGCTTGGGGGGGACAGGGGTAAATCAGCCCCAGCATTTT
- - TRBJ2-1 TRBV6-5 CASSYQGLPGGNEQFF TGTGCCAGCAGTTACCAAGGACTCCCCGGGGGCAATGAGCAGTTCTTC
- - TRBJ2-2 TRBV7-6 CASSSRPLALNTGELFF TGTGCCAGCAGCTCAAGGCCCCTAGCGTTAAACACCGGGGAGCTGTTTTTT
- - TRBJ1-2 TRBV12-3/TRBV12-4 CASSLWGSGYTF TGTGCCAGCAGTTTATGGGGATCTGGCTACACCTTC
- TRBD1 TRBJ2-5 TRBV29-1 CSVRTGGGETQYF TGCAGCGTTAGGACAGGGGGAGGAGAGACCCAGTACTTC
once TRBD1 TRBJ1-1 TRBV2 CASIIGTGEAEAFF TGTGCCAGCATAATAGGGACAGGGGAAGCTGAAGCTTTCTTT
- - TRBJ1-1 TRBV11-2 CASTHRAQNTEAFF TGTGCCAGCACCCACCGGGCCCAAAACACTGAAGCTTTCTTT
- - TRBJ2-1 TRBV7-9 CASSPYPQGGWSYNEQFF TGTGCCAGCAGCCCTTACCCACAGGGAGGATGGTCCTACAATGAGCAGTTCTTC
- TRBD1 TRBJ1-2 TRBV5-8 CASSSGQGNGYTF TGTGCCAGCAGCTCGGGACAGGGGAATGGCTACACCTTC
- - TRBJ1-1 TRBV27 CASSFSGMGTEAFF TGTGCCAGCAGTTTTTCCGGGATGGGAACTGAAGCTTTCTTT
- TRBD1 TRBJ1-2 TRBV7-2 CASSPRTGAYGYTF TGTGCCAGCAGCCCCCGGACAGGCGCCTATGGCTACACCTTC